The 7 T cell receptor beta chains in this list originate from one sample, sequenced in a study of patients and donors after allogeneic stem cell transplantation. TCRdb reprocessed the RT-PCR reads with MiXCR, giving one entry per CDR3 protein. The sample consists of roughly 250,000 distinct CDR3 sequences, around an eighth of them appearing once. The sample consisted of blood, either unsorted or a sorted T cell fraction (not recorded which). All receptors derive from a human donor who was either an allogeneic HSCT recipient or a stem cell or donor lymphocyte infusion donor (not recorded which). It is not recorded whose cells these are; they may come from a transplant donor.

This clonotype was counted at least ten times. V and J are TRBV6-1 and TRBJ2-3; the match to TRBD1 covers 8 bases. The V gene end was trimmed by 6 bases and the J gene end by 4 bases; junction bases not matched to a gene: 6. The CDR3 runs to 14 residues. The germline CDR1 and CDR2 sequences are MNHNS and SASEGT. The DNA for the CDR3 is TGTGCCAGCAGCGGACAGGGAATCCCAGATACGCAGTATTTT. Translation: CASSGQGIPDTQYF.

This clonotype was counted a single time. The chain carries TRBV29-1 and TRBJ2-7, with D perhaps given as TRBD1 or TRBD2 (5 bases each). Trimming took 7 bases from V and 9 from J, leaving 16 bases between them. This CDR3 region has 11 residues. Germline-derived CDR1 and CDR2 are SQVTM and ANQGSEA. This CDR3 reads CSGRVRGGQYF. Here the CDR3 DNA reads TGCAGCGGGCGCGTCCGGGGCGGGCAGTACTTC.

This clonotype was seen only a few times. The chain couples TRBV6-1 to TRBJ2-3; TRBD1 matches 11 bases. Germline CDR1 reads MNHNS; CDR2 reads SASEGT. The CDR3 has 15 residues. J gave up 2 bases and V 6 bases, and 4 bases lay outside the gene matches. CDR3 loop: CASRWGQGDTDTQYF. The CDR3 nucleotides read TGTGCCAGCAGATGGGGACAGGGGGACACAGATACGCAGTATTTT.

This chain joins TRBV5-6 and TRBJ2-3, with TRBD1 as a possible D gene (5 bases). Trimming removed 4 bases at V and 1 base at J, with 10 bases between. This CDR3 is 14 amino acids long. Germline-derived CDR1 and CDR2 are SGHDT and YYEEEE. The CDR3 coding sequence is TGTGCCAGCAGCCATGGACAACGCACAGATACGCAGTATTTT. Translation: CASSHGQRTDTQYF. Full variable domain (outside the CDR3, taken from reference TRBV5-6 and TRBJ2-3): DAGVTQSPTHLIKTRGQQVTLRCSPKSGHDTVSWYQQALGQGPQFIFQYYEEEERQRGNFPDRFSGHQFPNYSSELNVNALLLGDSALYLCASSHGQRTDTQYFGPGTRLTVL.

This clonotype has a handful of counts. J is TRBJ1-2 and V is TRBV4-2; TRBD1 agrees at 7 bases. The CDR3 has 12 amino acids. V lost 4 bases, J lost 14 bases, and 10 bases stayed unmatched. Germline lookup yields CDR1 LGHNA and CDR2 YNFKEQ. The CDR3 DNA sequence: TGTGCCAGCAGCCGGGGGGACAGCTTACCTACCTTC. Protein sequence: CASSRGDSLPTF.

This clonotype occurred many times. The rearrangement uses TRBV20-1 and TRBJ1-5; a weak D match, TRBD1 (6 bases). There are 15 residues in the CDR3. The ends were cut back, 1 base at V and 3 bases at J, with 13 bases in the middle. The germline CDR1 and CDR2 sequences are DFQATT and SNEGSKA (reference sequence). This CDR3 reads CSARVGAGYNQPQHF. In nucleotides, the CDR3 is TGCAGTGCTAGAGTGGGGGCAGGGTACAATCAGCCCCAGCATTTT.

Ten or more counts support this clonotype. The genes are TRBV3-1 and TRBJ2-7; no firm D call. The length of the CDR3 is 12 residues. CDR1 and CDR2 (germline): LGHDT, YNNKEL (reference sequence). Deletions cut 4 bases from V and 3 bases from J, with 7 bases between. The CDR3 bases are TGTGCCAGCAGCCTCCGCTACTACGAGCAGTACTTC. Translation gives CASSLRYYEQYF.